Presented here are 19 T cell receptor beta chains from one specimen sequenced in a study of blood T cell repertoires in COVID-19. The table came from immunoSEQ multiplex PCR; TCRdb's copy has only in-frame clones and leaves some out. This table has some 80,000 clones, over 70% appearing once. Material: peripheral blood. The source is a woman aged 40 to 50 with active or convalescent COVID-19.

This chain joins TRBV4-3 and TRBJ2-1; D might be TRBD2 (6 bases). CDR1 and CDR2 from the germline V gene are LGHNA and YSLEER. The V end was cut by 4 bases, the J end by 4 bases, with 17 bases between. The CDR3 has 16 amino acids. The CDR3 protein is CASSPYWGGIYNEQFF. Written as DNA, the CDR3 is TGCGCCAGCAGCCCGTATTGGGGCGGGATTTACAATGAGCAGTTCTTC.

This chain uses TRBV10-1 with TRBJ2-2, with D unresolved. CDR1 is WNHNN and CDR2 is SYGVQD in the germline V gene (reference sequence). Trimming shortened V by 7 bases and J by 0 bases, and 6 bases separated the two germline ends. The CDR3 has 13 residues. The chain's CDR3 is CASTSANTGELFF. CDR3 nucleotide sequence: TGCGCCAGCACGAGCGCGAACACCGGGGAGCTGTTTTTT.

This clone was counted only a few times. This chain joins TRBV4-3 and TRBJ1-2; the D gene is possibly TRBD1 (5 bases). V was trimmed by 0 bases and J by 4 bases, leaving 12 bases between them. Germline CDR1 is LGHNA and CDR2 is YSLEER. The CDR3 is 15 amino acids. The CDR3 region has the DNA TGCGCCAGCAGCCAAGATGCTTCAGGGATCTATGGCTACACCTTC. Translating it yields CASSQDASGIYGYTF.

The genes are TRBV3-1 (or the pseudogene TRBV3-2) and TRBJ1-1; D is unclear. V shed 1 base and J shed 6 bases, with 15 bases lying between them. Germline CDR1 reads LGHDT; CDR2 reads YNNKEL (reference sequence). CDR3 length: 15 residues. The CDR3 spells CASSQGGSLGAEAFF. In nucleotides, the CDR3 is TGTGCCAGCAGCCAAGGGGGTAGTCTCGGGGCTGAAGCTTTCTTT.

The chain links TRBV12-3 or TRBV12-4 to TRBJ1-5; no definite D call. V lost 7 bases, J lost 6 bases, and 10 bases lay in between. The CDR3 loop spans 12 amino acids. In DNA form, the CDR3 reads TGTGCCAGCACTACCTACAGTCAGCCCCAGCATTTT. It yields the protein CASTTYSQPQHF.

CDR3 in DNA: TGTGCCTGGAGTGGTCTAGCGGGCGGGTACTACGAGCAGTACTTC. This encodes CAWSGLAGGYYEQYF. V gene TRBV30 combines with J gene TRBJ2-7; 8 bases align to TRBD2. Germline values: CDR1 GTSNPN, CDR2 SVGIG (reference sequence). The CDR3 totals 15 residues. J gave up 3 bases and V 1 base, and 8 bases lay outside the gene matches. Combining the CDR3 with reference TRBV30 and TRBJ2-7 gives the whole variable domain SQTIHQWPATLVQPVGSPLSLECTVEGTSNPNLYWYRQAAGRGLQLLFYSVGIGQISSEVPQNLSASRPQDRQFILSSKKLLLSDSGFYLCAWSGLAGGYYEQYFGPGTRLTVT.

The chain links TRBV27 to TRBJ2-5, with 7 bases lining up with TRBD2. Germline loops: CDR1 MNHEY, CDR2 SMNVEV (reference sequence). J lost 7 bases, V lost 5 bases, and 10 bases had no gene match. CDR3 length: 14 amino acids. The CDR3 is CASSAGLGPGTQYF. The CDR3 region has the DNA TGTGCCAGCAGTGCAGGACTAGGACCGGGGACCCAGTACTTC.

V and J are TRBV7-2 and TRBJ1-2; a possible D gene is TRBD1 (5 bases). Germline V lookup: CDR1 SGHTA, CDR2 FQGNSA. Deletions cut 1 base from V and 4 bases from J, with 7 bases between. This CDR3 comprises 13 residues. In DNA form, the CDR3 reads TGTGCCAGCAGCTTAGGACAGTCCTATGGCTACACCTTC. It specifies CASSLGQSYGYTF.

The chain couples TRBV11-2 to TRBJ1-1; no definite D call. Germline V gives CDR1 SGHAT, CDR2 FQNNGV. The ends were cut back, 5 bases at V and 4 bases at J, with 14 bases in the middle. The CDR3 has 14 residues. DNA for the CDR3: TGTGCCAGCAGCATTAGAGGATGGCTCACTGAAGCTTTCTTT. Protein: CASSIRGWLTEAFF. The variable domain in full, completed from reference TRBV11-2 and TRBJ1-1, reads EAGVAQSPRYKIIEKRQSVAFWCNPISGHATLYWYQQILGQGPKLLIQFQNNGVVDDSQLPKDRFSAERLKGVDSTLKIQPAKLEDSAVYLCASSIRGWLTEAFFGQGTRLTVV.

This rearrangement joins TRBV7-2 to TRBJ1-4; 7 nucleotides line up with TRBD1. The V segment lost 6 bases and the J segment 0 bases; nucleotides outside the gene matches: 4. The CDR3 loop spans 15 amino acids. Germline CDR1 reads SGHTA; CDR2 reads FQGNSA. The CDR3 reads CASRRGQATNEKLFF. For the CDR3, the DNA is TGTGCCAGCAGGAGGGGGCAAGCAACTAATGAAAAACTGTTTTTT. The full variable domain, its missing parts supplied by reference TRBV7-2 and TRBJ1-4, is GAGVSQSPSNKVTEKGKDVELRCDPISGHTALYWYRQSLGQGLEFLIYFQGNSAPDKSGLPSDRFSAERTGGSVSTLTIQRTQQEDSAVYLCASRRGQATNEKLFFGSGTQLSVL.

The chain is built from TRBV4-3 and TRBJ1-4, with D possibly being TRBD1 (5 bases). V lost 1 base and J 8 bases, leaving 11 bases between the germline ends. Germline V CDR1 and CDR2: LGHNA, YSLEER. The CDR3 consists of 14 residues. The CDR3 region has the DNA TGCGCCAGCAGCCAAGTAGGGGCCGGGGAAAAACTGTTTTTT. Its protein is CASSQVGAGEKLFF.

CDR3 DNA sequence: TGCGCCAGCAGCAGAGAGGGTCCTCTCAAATCAGATACGCAGTATTTT. Encoded protein: CASSREGPLKSDTQYF. The chain combines TRBV5-1 with TRBJ2-3, with a possible D match to TRBD2 (5 bases). Per the germline V gene, CDR1 is SGHRS and CDR2 is YFSETQ. Trimming removed 4 bases at V and 4 bases at J, with 19 bases between. The CDR3 is 16 residues long.

In DNA, the CDR3 is TGTGCCAGCAGCAGGAAGACATATAACTATGGCTACACCTTC. It yields the protein CASSRKTYNYGYTF. V and J are TRBV5-8 and TRBJ1-2; unclear D gene. The germline CDR1 and CDR2 sequences are SGHTS and YDEGEE. This CDR3 spans 14 amino acids. V lost 4 bases and J lost 1, with 11 bases in between.

The genes are TRBV28 and TRBJ1-1, with D perhaps matching TRBD1 (6 bases). The V end lost 7 bases, the J end lost 3 bases, and 18 bases lay between the germline ends. This CDR3 is 15 amino acids long. From germline, CDR1 is MDHEN and CDR2 SYDVKM. DNA for the CDR3: TGTGCCAGCACAGCCCAACGTAGGGGGTACACTGAAGCTTTCTTT. Translated: CASTAQRRGYTEAFF.

The V call is TRBV30, the J call TRBJ2-7; TRBD1 might be the D (6 bases). The length of the CDR3 is 14 residues. Germline V CDR1 and CDR2: GTSNPN, SVGIG (reference sequence). Trimming took 3 bases from V and 0 from J, leaving 12 bases between them. CDR3 amino acids: CAWSWDTSSYEQYF. In DNA form, the CDR3 reads TGTGCCTGGAGCTGGGACACTAGCTCCTACGAGCAGTACTTC.

The V call is TRBV29-1, the J call TRBJ1-1; 8 nucleotides match TRBD1. The CDR3 is 14 amino acids. The germline V gene has CDR1 SQVTM and CDR2 ANQGSEA. Trimming removed 0 bases from V and 4 bases from J; junction bases left unmatched: 4. This CDR3 reads CSVEETGVGTEAFF. Here the CDR3 DNA reads TGCAGCGTTGAAGAGACAGGGGTTGGCACTGAAGCTTTCTTT.

The chain joins TRBV5-6 to TRBJ1-4; D unclear. Looked up from germline, CDR1 is SGHDT and CDR2 is YYEEEE. The CDR3 sequence is 16 residues long. The germline V and J ends were trimmed by 4 bases and 3 bases, with 16 bases remaining between them. CDR3 bases: TGTGCCAGCAGCCAGCGGGGTGGAGGGCCTAATGAAAAACTGTTTTTT. It encodes CASSQRGGGPNEKLFF.

The rearrangement uses TRBV6-5 and TRBJ2-2; 9 nucleotides line up with TRBD1. Germline CDR1 MNHEY, CDR2 SVGAGI. CDR3 length: 15 amino acids. V lost 4 bases and J lost 4; bases outside the gene matches: 4. The CDR3 DNA is TGTGCCAGCAGTTGGGGACAGGGAATCACCGGGGAGCTGTTTTTT. Translated, it gives CASSWGQGITGELFF.

This chain links TRBV11-2 with TRBJ2-5, with D possibly being TRBD1 (6 bases). CDR3 length equals 13 residues. Trimming pared 3 bases from V and 2 bases from J, leaving 7 bases between. Germline assignment: CDR1 SGHAT and CDR2 FQNNGV. CDR3 coding DNA: TGTGCCAGCAGCTTGGGGGCTCAAGAGACCCAGTACTTC. Amino acids: CASSLGAQETQYF. Together with reference TRBV11-2 and TRBJ2-5, the CDR3 gives the full variable domain: EAGVAQSPRYKIIEKRQSVAFWCNPISGHATLYWYQQILGQGPKLLIQFQNNGVVDDSQLPKDRFSAERLKGVDSTLKIQPAKLEDSAVYLCASSLGAQETQYFGPGTRLLVL.